These T cell receptor beta chains were read from a single sample in a study of blood T cell repertoires in COVID-19. TCRdb keeps only in-frame clones here, not all; method: immunoSEQ multiplex PCR. Among just over 60,000 clones listed, about 80% were seen once. The material sequenced was peripheral blood. The receptors come from a man aged 30-40 years with COVID-19, enrolled during active disease. The CDR3 runs from the conserved cysteine through the conserved F or W. D genes are given only for firm matches. Clone size is not always given. Where it is, it says once, few, many or a class for expanded clones.

j_call | clone_size | cdr3_length | v_call | d_call | cdr3_aa | cdr3_nt
TRBJ2-5 | . | 14 | TRBV7-9 | . | CASSLTGPLETQYF | TGTGCCAGCAGCTTAACCGGTCCCCTCGAGACCCAGTACTTC
TRBJ2-1 | . | 14 | TRBV7-8 | . | CASSLRTAYNEQFF | TGTGCCAGCAGCTTAAGGACAGCCTACAATGAGCAGTTCTTC
TRBJ2-2 | . | 15 | TRBV7-9 | . | CASSLPRVNTGELFF | TGTGCCAGCAGCTTACCCAGGGTGAACACCGGGGAGCTGTTTTTT
TRBJ2-2 | . | 15 | TRBV5-1 | TRBD1 | CASSSQGAGTGELFF | TGCGCCAGCAGCTCACAGGGGGCGGGCACCGGGGAGCTGTTTTTT
TRBJ2-6 | . | 18 | TRBV28 | TRBD1 | CASASSGWDSSGANVLTF | TGTGCCAGCGCCTCCTCTGGATGGGACAGCTCTGGGGCCAACGTCCTGACTTTC
TRBJ2-7 | . | 14 | TRBV7-9 | TRBD2 | CASSLAGGSYEQYF | TGTGCCAGCAGCTTAGCGGGGGGGAGCTACGAGCAGTACTTC
TRBJ2-1 | . | 18 | TRBV19 | . | CAGTKGRDSSSSYNEQFF | TGTGCCGGCACAAAAGGCCGAGACTCCTCGAGCTCCTACAATGAGCAGTTCTTC
TRBJ2-3 | . | 14 | TRBV12-5 | TRBD2 | CASAPPPGGDTQYF | TGTGCTAGTGCCCCTCCCCCGGGAGGAGATACGCAGTATTTT
TRBJ1-1 | . | 13 | TRBV5-4 | . | CASSLGGLTEAFF | TGTGCCAGCAGCTTGGGGGGGCTCACTGAAGCTTTCTTT
TRBJ1-6 | . | 14 | TRBV6-5 | . | CASRWTVYNSPLHF | TGTGCCAGCAGGTGGACAGTTTATAATTCACCCCTCCACTTT
TRBJ1-3 | once | 16 | TRBV7-7 | . | CASSLAQGPTGNTIYF | TGTGCCAGCAGCTTAGCGCAGGGCCCGACTGGAAACACCATATATTTT
TRBJ1-2 | . | 15 | TRBV5-1 | TRBD1 | CASRYTGGSNYGYTF | TGCGCCAGCAGGTACACAGGGGGCTCTAACTATGGCTACACCTTC
TRBJ1-1 | . | 16 | TRBV4-2 | . | CASSQGSGLMSLWAFF | TGTGCCAGCAGCCAAGGTTCAGGCCTCATGAGTTTGTGGGCTTTCTTT
TRBJ1-6 | . | 16 | TRBV4-1 | . | CASSQDYSSYNSPLHF | TGCGCCAGCAGCCAAGATTACAGCTCCTATAATTCACCCCTCCACTTT
TRBJ2-4 | . | 17 | TRBV5-1 | TRBD1 | CASSPIDRGFSKNIQYF | TGCGCCAGCAGCCCAATTGACAGGGGGTTCAGCAAAAACATTCAGTACTTC
TRBJ2-7 | . | 15 | TRBV6-1 | . | CASSEGLSGSEEQYF | TGTGCCAGCAGTGAAGGACTAAGCGGGTCGGAGGAGCAGTACTTC
TRBJ1-2 | . | 17 | TRBV30 | . | CAWSPHLGAGEGHGYTF | TGTGCCTGGAGTCCCCATCTAGGCGCAGGGGAAGGCCATGGCTACACCTTC
TRBJ2-7 | few | 14 | TRBV4-1 | TRBD1 | CASSLQGQAYEQYF | TGCGCCAGCAGCCTGCAGGGACAGGCCTACGAGCAGTACTTC